This TCR beta chain derives from a study of T cells in Graves' hyperthyroidism and ophthalmopathy. General observations from the study: In simple terms, a model built on 13 V-J features told ophthalmopathy apart from stable hyperthyroidism.

Ophthalmopathy patients all had a Clinical Activity Score of at least 3, a NOSPECS grade of at least 4 and disease under 3 months old. Notes on this clonotype: Antigen unknown.

The ends lost 6 bases at V and 2 bases at J; junction bases unmatched: 6. This CDR3 is 15 amino acids long. CDR1 and CDR2 from the germline V gene are LGHDT and YNNKEL (reference sequence). The investigators amplified TCR beta CDR3 regions from RNA transcripts. The HTBI primer set was used in a first-round RT-PCR of the TCR CDR3. TCRdb passed the multiplex PCR reads through MiXCR, listing each CDR3 protein once. The repertoire holds about half a million distinct CDR3 sequences, with around 20% as singletons. The sequence was obtained from a man between 35 and 55 years old with Graves' ophthalmopathy. Sequences were obtained from blood. This chain joins TRBV3-1 and TRBJ1-5; 8 bases match TRBD1. The CDR3 nucleotides are TGTGCCAGCAGTGCAGGGGGCGGGGGCAATCAGCCCCAGCATTTT. Amino acids: CASSAGGGGNQPQHF.